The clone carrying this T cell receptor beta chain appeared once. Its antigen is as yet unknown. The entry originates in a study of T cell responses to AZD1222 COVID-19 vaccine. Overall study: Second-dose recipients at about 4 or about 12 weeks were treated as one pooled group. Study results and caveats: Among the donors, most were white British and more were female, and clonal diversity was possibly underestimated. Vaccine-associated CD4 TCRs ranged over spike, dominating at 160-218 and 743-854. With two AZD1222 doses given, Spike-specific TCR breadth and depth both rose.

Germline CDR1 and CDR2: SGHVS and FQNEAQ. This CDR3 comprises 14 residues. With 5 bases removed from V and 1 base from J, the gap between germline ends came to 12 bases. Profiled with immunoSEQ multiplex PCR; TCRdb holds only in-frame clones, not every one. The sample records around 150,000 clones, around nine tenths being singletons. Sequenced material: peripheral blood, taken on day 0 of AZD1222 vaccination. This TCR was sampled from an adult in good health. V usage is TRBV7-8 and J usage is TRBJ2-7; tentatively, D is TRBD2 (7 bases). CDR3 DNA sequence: TGTGCCAGCAGCCGGGGGGCACAGTCCTACGAGCAGTACTTC. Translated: CASSRGAQSYEQYF. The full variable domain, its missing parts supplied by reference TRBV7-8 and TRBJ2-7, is GAGVSQSPRYKVAKRGQDVALRCDPISGHVSLFWYQQALGQGPEFLTYFQNEAQLDKSGLPSDRFFAERPEGSVSTLKIQRTQQEDSAVYLCASSRGAQSYEQYFGPGTRLTVT.